One sample yielded the 21 T cell receptor beta chains listed below, sequenced in a study of T cells in localized non-small cell lung cancer. Profiling relied on immunoSEQ multiplex PCR, and the TCRdb table lists in-frame clones only, not all of them. Here the sample spans some 52,000 clones, around 81% being singletons. The source was PBMCs, collected before any cancer treatment. The receptors here all came from a woman between 35 and 70 years old with stage II lung adenocarcinoma.

This chain links TRBV18 with TRBJ2-1, with 14 nucleotides matching TRBD2. CDR1 KGHSH and CDR2 LQKENI come from the germline V gene. This CDR3 has 18 amino acids. Trimming at V came to 5 bases and at J to 2 bases, leaving 8 bases not matched to a gene. CDR3 sequence reads: CASSSRGLAGGAYNEQFF. CDR3 bases: TGTGCCAGCTCATCTCGTGGACTAGCGGGGGGCGCCTACAATGAGCAGTTCTTC.

The chain recombines TRBV7-2 with TRBJ1-4; D is uncertain. Per germline, CDR1 SGHTA and CDR2 FQGNSA. V lost 0 bases, J lost 1 base, and 9 bases lay in between. The CDR3 contains 16 residues. CDR3 coding DNA: TGTGCCAGCAGCTTAGCGCTCGGTTTAACTAATGAAAAACTGTTTTTT. Amino acid sequence: CASSLALGLTNEKLFF.

V usage is TRBV5-4 and J usage is TRBJ2-7; D is unresolved. CDR3 length equals 13 residues. Germline CDR1 is SGHNT and CDR2 is YYREEE (reference sequence). The V gene lost 4 bases and the J gene lost 1 base, with 9 bases spanning the gap. The CDR3 DNA follows: TGTGCCAGCAGCGTAGGGTCATCCTACGAGCAGTACTTC. It codes for CASSVGSSYEQYF.

J is TRBJ2-1 and V is TRBV10-3; 10 bases map to TRBD2. Germline V gene data show CDR1 as ENHRY and CDR2 as SYGVKD. V shed 2 bases and J 7 bases; nucleotides not matched to a gene: 8. CDR3 length equals 16 residues. For the CDR3, the DNA is TGTGCCATCAGTGAGGAAGCGGGGGGGTCTTGGAATGAGCAGTTCTTC. Amino acids: CAISEEAGGSWNEQFF.

The V and J genes are TRBV6-4 and TRBJ2-3, with a possible D match to TRBD2 (5 bases). The V and J ends lost 4 bases and 0 bases respectively, with 14 bases between them. Germline-derived CDR1 and CDR2 are MRHNA and SNTAGT. CDR3 length: 16 residues. CDR3 protein: CASSVSLAASTDTQYF. DNA for the CDR3: TGTGCCAGCAGTGTAAGCCTAGCCGCCAGCACAGATACGCAGTATTTT.

This clone was recorded only once. This sequence joins TRBV2 and TRBJ2-2; 10 bases are shared with TRBD1. The germline gives CDR1 SNHLY, CDR2 FYNNEI. CDR3 size: 14 residues. J lost 7 bases, V lost 7 bases, and 6 bases had no gene match. As DNA, the CDR3 is TGTGCCAGCAACGGACAGGGGGTGGACGGGGAGCTGTTTTTT. Translating it yields CASNGQGVDGELFF.

The chain has TRBV6-5 and TRBJ2-7; 12 positions agree with TRBD2. Per the germline V gene, CDR1 is MNHEY and CDR2 is SVGAGI. This CDR3 is 16 amino acids long. V lost 2 bases, J lost 2 bases, and 4 bases stayed unmatched. The CDR3 sequence is CASSYGLAGSTYEQYF. Here the CDR3 DNA reads TGTGCCAGCAGTTACGGACTAGCGGGGTCCACCTACGAGCAGTACTTC.

The chain couples TRBV5-6 to TRBJ1-5, with D possibly matching TRBD1 (6 bases). Germline V gene data show CDR1 as SGHDT and CDR2 as YYEEEE. Trimming removed 2 bases from V and 4 bases from J, with 10 bases in between. This CDR3 comprises 14 residues. The CDR3 sequence: CASSFNRENQPQHF. As DNA, the CDR3 is TGTGCCAGCAGCTTCAACAGGGAAAATCAGCCCCAGCATTTT.

The chain recombines TRBV6-6 with TRBJ2-2; a possible D gene is TRBD1 (6 bases). This CDR3 contains 14 residues. Trimming left V 6 bases short and J 3 bases short, with 11 bases between. CDR1 and CDR2 from the germline V gene are MNHNY and SVGAGI (reference sequence). CDR3: CASRGQLDTGELFF. The CDR3 DNA follows: TGTGCCAGCAGAGGACAGCTTGACACCGGGGAGCTGTTTTTT.

This clone appeared a few times. The chain carries TRBV7-3 and TRBJ2-7; 14 nucleotides align to TRBD2. This CDR3 region has 18 residues. With 5 bases clipped from V and 6 bases from J, the junction kept 15 bases outside the gene matches. Looked up from germline, CDR1 is SGHTA and CDR2 is FQGTGA. DNA for the CDR3: TGTGCCAGCAGCCCCCCCGGGCGACTAGCGGGGGGGCCAGGCGAGCAGTACTTC. Protein sequence: CASSPPGRLAGGPGEQYF.

CDR3 sequence reads: CASSRRAGTVTDFNYGYTF. The CDR3 region has the DNA TGTGCCAGCAGTCGTCGCGCGGGGACAGTTACAGACTTTAACTATGGCTACACCTTC. The chain combines TRBV14 with TRBJ1-2, with 7 bases aligning to TRBD1. CDR3 length: 19 amino acids. With V trimmed by 6 bases and J by 1 base, 20 bases remained unmatched. Germline V gene lookup returns CDR1 SGHDN and CDR2 FVKESK.

CDR3 region: CASSRTSGAYNEQFF. CDR3 in DNA: TGTGCCAGTAGTCGCACTAGCGGGGCCTACAATGAGCAGTTCTTC. The V and J genes are TRBV19 and TRBJ2-1; 10 bases match TRBD2. The ends lost 5 bases at V and 2 bases at J; junction bases unmatched: 3. This CDR3 has 15 amino acids. The germline CDR1 and CDR2 sequences are LNHDA and SQIVND (reference sequence). The whole variable domain, remainder taken from reference TRBV19 and TRBJ2-1, is DGGITQSPKYLFRKEGQNVTLSCEQNLNHDAMYWYRQDPGQGLRLIYYSQIVNDFQKGDIAEGYSVSREKKESFPLTVTSAQKNPTAFYLCASSRTSGAYNEQFFGPGTRLTVL.

The rearrangement joins TRBV4-2 to TRBJ2-7; D uncertain. CDR3 length: 14 residues. The V gene lost 0 bases and the J gene lost 5 bases, with 11 bases spanning the gap. Germline values: CDR1 LGHNA, CDR2 YNFKEQ. CDR3 region: CASSQETLFHEQYF. DNA of the CDR3: TGTGCCAGCAGCCAAGAAACCCTCTTCCACGAGCAGTACTTC.

The V call is TRBV2, the J call TRBJ1-2; D is possibly TRBD1 (5 bases). The CDR3 runs to 13 residues. Germline V gene sequence: CDR1 SNHLY, CDR2 FYNNEI. V lost 10 bases, J lost 4 bases, and 16 bases lay in between. CDR3 DNA sequence: TGTGCCACCAAAGTGGACACCATCTATGGCTACACCTTC. Its protein is CATKVDTIYGYTF.

The chain combines TRBV30 with TRBJ1-5; 7 bases are shared with TRBD1. Germline V gene lookup returns CDR1 GTSNPN and CDR2 SVGIG (reference sequence). This CDR3 contains 14 residues. With 2 bases clipped from V and 3 bases from J, the junction kept 4 bases outside the gene matches. CDR3 region: CAWSQGGINQPQHF. DNA for the CDR3: TGTGCCTGGAGTCAGGGGGGGATCAATCAGCCCCAGCATTTT.

This clone was seen once. The chain joins TRBV18 to TRBJ2-1; 9 bases fit TRBD2. The V segment lost 1 base and the J segment 4 bases; nucleotides outside the gene matches: 5. Per the germline V gene, CDR1 is KGHSH and CDR2 is LQKENI. The CDR3 loop spans 16 amino acids. Written as DNA, the CDR3 is TGTGCCAGCTCACCACAAGAAGCGGGGGGTTACAATGAGCAGTTCTTC. Translating it yields CASSPQEAGGYNEQFF.

This chain uses TRBV6-1 with TRBJ2-3; D call uncertain. V was shortened by 3 bases and J by 3 bases, with 13 bases between the two germline ends. Germline lookup yields CDR1 MNHNS and CDR2 SASEGT. The CDR3 totals 15 residues. CDR3 nucleotide sequence: TGTGCCAGCAGTGACGGCAGCCTAGGGACAGATACGCAGTATTTT. Translated, it gives CASSDGSLGTDTQYF.

This clone was found once. This chain links TRBV18 with TRBJ2-5; 9 bases match TRBD2. The V gene end was trimmed by 4 bases and the J gene end by 2 bases; junction bases not matched to a gene: 5. Germline V CDR1 and CDR2: KGHSH, LQKENI. The CDR3 totals 15 residues. The CDR3 region has the DNA TGTGCCAGCTCACAATATACTAGCGGGCAAGAGACCCAGTACTTC. Amino acids: CASSQYTSGQETQYF.

The chain joins TRBV28 to TRBJ1-1; maybe TRBD1 (5 bases). V dropped 7 bases and J dropped 1 base, with 19 bases sitting between them. This CDR3 comprises 16 residues. Per the germline V gene, CDR1 is MDHEN and CDR2 is SYDVKM. CDR3 in DNA: TGTGCCAGCACCTCACTTGGGGGACCCAGGAACACTGAAGCTTTCTTT. Protein product: CASTSLGGPRNTEAFF.

This clone was seen a single time. The rearrangement links TRBV5-1 to TRBJ2-2, with D uncertain. CDR3 size: 14 residues. CDR1 is SGHRS and CDR2 is YFSETQ in the germline V gene. V was cut by 4 bases and J by 7 bases, with 14 bases left in between. Here the CDR3 DNA reads TGCGCCAGCAGCCTCCTCGGGTCGGTCGGGGAGCTGTTTTTT. Its translation is CASSLLGSVGELFF.

This sequence joins TRBV15 and TRBJ2-1; D gene uncertain. The germline CDR1 and CDR2 sequences are LNHNV and YYDKDF (reference sequence). This CDR3 is 13 amino acids long. The V end was cut by 1 base, the J end by 8 bases, with 9 bases between. CDR3 amino acids: CATSRGAVDEQFF. CDR3 DNA: TGTGCCACCAGCAGAGGGGCAGTCGATGAGCAGTTCTTC.